This T cell receptor beta chain was recovered during a study of blood T cell repertoires in COVID-19. About the research overall: Sites in the United States, Italy and Spain provided acute and convalescent COVID-19 samples.

The germline V gene has CDR1 KGHSH and CDR2 LQKENI. The CDR3 totals 16 residues. After removal of 4 bases from V and 4 bases from J, the junction contained 7 bases not matched to a gene. As handled by the study authors: The assay estimated nucleated cells by amplifying reference gene primers. Assay used: immunoSEQ multiplex PCR; TCRdb lists only in-frame clones, some missing. Clonal size and the V and J genes are those of that table, whereas D and trimming came from the DNA. The table records approximately 150,000 clones, around nine tenths of them present only once. The sequenced sample consisted of peripheral blood. The V call is TRBV18, the J call TRBJ1-3, with 10 bases matching TRBD1. This clonotype originated in a man in his fifties who had recovered from COVID-19. CDR3 nucleotide sequence: TGTGCCAGCTCACTTGCGACAGGGGGCTCGGGAAACACCATATATTTT. This gives the protein CASSLATGGSGNTIYF. Filled out from reference TRBV18 and TRBJ1-3, the complete variable domain reads NAGVMQNPRHLVRRRGQEARLRCSPMKGHSHVYWYRQLPEEGLKFMVYLQKENIIDESGMPKERFSAEFPKEGPSILRIQQVVRGDSAAYFCASSLATGGSGNTIYFGEGSWLTVV.